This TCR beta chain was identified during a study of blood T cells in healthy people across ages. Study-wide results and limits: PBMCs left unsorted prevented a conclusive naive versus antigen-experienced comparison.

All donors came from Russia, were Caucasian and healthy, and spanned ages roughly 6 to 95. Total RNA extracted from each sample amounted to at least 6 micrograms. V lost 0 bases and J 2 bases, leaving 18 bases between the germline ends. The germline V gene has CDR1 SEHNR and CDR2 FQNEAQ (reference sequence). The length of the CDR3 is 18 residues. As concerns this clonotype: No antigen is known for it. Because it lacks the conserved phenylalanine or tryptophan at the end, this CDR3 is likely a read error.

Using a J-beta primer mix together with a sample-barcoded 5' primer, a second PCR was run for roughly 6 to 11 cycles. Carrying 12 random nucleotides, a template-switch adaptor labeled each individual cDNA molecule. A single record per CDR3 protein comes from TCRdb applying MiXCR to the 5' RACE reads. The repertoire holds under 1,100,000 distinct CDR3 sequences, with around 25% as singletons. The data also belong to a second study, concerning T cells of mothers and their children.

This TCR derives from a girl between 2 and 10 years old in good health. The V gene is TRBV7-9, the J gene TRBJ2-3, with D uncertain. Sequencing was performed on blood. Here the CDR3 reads CASSLALSKDRITDTQYS. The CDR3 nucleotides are TGTGCCAGCAGCTTAGCGCTCTCTAAAGATAGGATCACAGATACGCAGTATTCT.